This record covers a single TCR beta chain. Antigen: not known. This record comes from a study of read filtering for tumor transcriptome and immune sequencing. The CDR3 contains 14 residues. Germline assignment: CDR1 DFQATT and CDR2 SNEGSKA (reference sequence). The ends lost 2 bases at V and 4 bases at J; junction bases unmatched: 5. Study-wide points: The CD138-negative fraction was mixed bone marrow immune cells, not pure T cells. RNA-seq captured clonotypes less deeply and reliably than IR-seq.

The library was built from around 0.4 ug RNA with molecular barcoded adaptors for alpha/delta and beta/gamma chains. TCRdb re-analysed the reads in MiXCR, keeping a single row per CDR3 protein. Here the sample spans tens of thousands of distinct CDR3 sequences, roughly 20% being singletons. The source is a donor aged 40 or older with multiple myeloma. The specimen was a population of CD138-negative cells sorted from bone marrow. The chain recombines TRBV20-1 with TRBJ2-1; 7 nucleotides match TRBD1. The CDR3 DNA sequence: TGCAGTGCTAGAACGGGACAGCCATACAATGAGCAGTTCTTC. This sequence encodes CSARTGQPYNEQFF.